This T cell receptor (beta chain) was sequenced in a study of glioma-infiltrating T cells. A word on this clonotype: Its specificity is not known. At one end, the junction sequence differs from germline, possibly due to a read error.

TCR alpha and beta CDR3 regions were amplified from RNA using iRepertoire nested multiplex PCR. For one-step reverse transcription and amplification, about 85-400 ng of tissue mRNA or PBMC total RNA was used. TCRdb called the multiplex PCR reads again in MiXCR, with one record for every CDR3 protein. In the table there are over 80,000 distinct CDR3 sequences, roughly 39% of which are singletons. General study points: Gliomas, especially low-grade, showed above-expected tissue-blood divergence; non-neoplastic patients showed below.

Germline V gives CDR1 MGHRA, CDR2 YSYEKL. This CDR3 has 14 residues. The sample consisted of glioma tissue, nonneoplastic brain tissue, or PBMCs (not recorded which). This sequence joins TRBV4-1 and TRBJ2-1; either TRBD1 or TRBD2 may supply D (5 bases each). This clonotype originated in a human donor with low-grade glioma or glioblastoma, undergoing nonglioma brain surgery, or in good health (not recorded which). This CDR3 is CASSVRGAYTEQFF. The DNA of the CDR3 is TGCGCCAGCAGCGTACGAGGGGCGTACACTGAGCAGTTCTTC.